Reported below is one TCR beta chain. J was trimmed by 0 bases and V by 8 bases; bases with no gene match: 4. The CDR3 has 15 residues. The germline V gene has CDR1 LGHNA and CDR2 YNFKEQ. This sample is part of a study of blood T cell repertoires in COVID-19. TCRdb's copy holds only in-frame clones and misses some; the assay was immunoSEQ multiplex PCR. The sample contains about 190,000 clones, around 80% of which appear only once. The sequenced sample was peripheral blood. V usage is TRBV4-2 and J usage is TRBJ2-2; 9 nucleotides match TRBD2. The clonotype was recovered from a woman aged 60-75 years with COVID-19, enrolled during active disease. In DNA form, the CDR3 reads TGTGCCAGCCACCCTAGCGGGACGAACACCGGGGAGCTGTTTTTT. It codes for CASHPSGTNTGELFF.